One T cell receptor beta chain is described in this entry. Its cognate antigen is unknown. PCR used 60 Vbeta primers and 13 Jbeta primers. Authors' analysis steps: Tens of millions of unique TCR beta chains, roughly 11 million shared, were counted in a later analysis. Some clones are missing from TCRdb's copy, which holds only in-frame ones; the method was immunoSEQ multiplex PCR. That table is the source of V, J and clone size, and D and trimming were worked out from the DNA. The sample lists about 110,000 clones, more than 65% occurring once. This sample is part of a study of cytomegalovirus exposure and HLA in healthy donors. General study points: An analysis done earlier found most TCR beta V segments productive about 87% or about 30% of the time.

This CDR3 comprises 13 residues. CDR1 is SGHTA and CDR2 is FQGNSA in the germline V gene. V trimming: 6 bases; J trimming: 9 bases; junction bases outside the gene matches: 10. Sequenced: PBMCs. This receptor was taken from a woman aged 45-65 years in good health and CMV-seropositive. This rearrangement joins TRBV7-2 to TRBJ1-2, with 7 bases that match TRBD1. This CDR3 reads CASSLDREDSYTF. The CDR3 nucleotides read TGTGCCAGCAGTCTCGACAGGGAGGATAGCTACACCTTC.